Each of the 11 T cell receptor beta chains below was sequenced from the same sample in a study of cytomegalovirus exposure and HLA in healthy donors (dated by TCRdb to about 2017). The library came from the immunoSEQ multiplex PCR assay. For the multiplex PCR, a mixture combining 60 forward primers for TCR Vbeta segments and 13 reverse primers for TCR Jbeta segments was used. TCRdb provides this immuneACCESS table in a form limited to in-frame rearrangements. Some clones are lacking; in checked studies, under half of them reflect an unresolved V gene, and why the rest are absent is not known. The sample table lists 150,000 to 200,000 clones, about four fifths of them with a count of one. The ten most abundant clones make up 4.1% of the sample. Sequencing was done on a sample of PBMCs. The source of these receptors is a man aged 50-60 years in good health and CMV-seropositive.

This rearrangement joins TRBV21-1 to TRBJ2-7; the table's D call, TRBD2, has no DNA check behind it. TRBV21-1 is noted as a pseudogene. This CDR3 spans 16 amino acids. CDR3 amino acids: CASSIREIAGPYEQYF. Written as DNA, the CDR3 is TGTGCCAGCAGCATCCGGGAGATAGCGGGGCCCTACGAGCAGTACTTC.

The V call is TRBV27, the J call TRBJ1-5; 8 nucleotides agree with TRBD1. The trim removed 2 bases at V and 5 bases at J, leaving 2 bases unmatched. The CDR3 runs to 14 residues. CDR1 and CDR2 (germline): MNHEY, SMNVEV (reference sequence). The CDR3 DNA is TGTGCCAGCAGTTTACAGGGGGCTTATCAGCCCCAGCATTTT. This translates into CASSLQGAYQPQHF.

The rearrangement joins TRBV5-6 to TRBJ1-2; 8 bases map to TRBD1. The CDR3 is 15 residues long. Germline V gene sequence: CDR1 SGHDT, CDR2 YYEEEE. With 4 bases clipped from V and 2 bases from J, the junction kept 7 bases outside the gene matches. CDR3 region: CASSGDRGLNYGYTF. The CDR3 DNA reads as TGTGCCAGCAGCGGCGACAGGGGATTGAACTATGGCTACACCTTC. Full variable domain (rest looked up from reference TRBV5-6 and TRBJ1-2): DAGVTQSPTHLIKTRGQQVTLRCSPKSGHDTVSWYQQALGQGPQFIFQYYEEEERQRGNFPDRFSGHQFPNYSSELNVNALLLGDSALYLCASSGDRGLNYGYTFGSGTRLTVV.

This clone was counted a few times. One end of the junction is discordant with germline, which a read error may explain. The gene calls are TRBV20-1 and TRBJ1-2; 9 bases are a match to TRBD1. There are 10 residues in the CDR3. Germline-derived CDR1 and CDR2 are DFQATT and SNEGSKA (reference sequence). The DNA of the CDR3 is TGCAGTGCTGGGGGGGGACAGGGAGGTTTC. Translation: CSAGGGQGGF.

In its sample, this clone was seen a few times. The chain has TRBV28 and TRBJ2-7; D uncertain. Germline-derived CDR1 and CDR2 are MDHEN and SYDVKM. V gave up 6 bases and J gave up 6 bases, with 12 bases separating them. This CDR3 has 12 residues. The CDR3 nucleotides read TGTGCCAGCAGACAAGCGCTTGGCGAGCAGTACTTC. Its translation is CASRQALGEQYF. The full variable domain, with the rest looked up from reference TRBV28 and TRBJ2-7, is DVKVTQSSRYLVKRTGEKVFLECVQDMDHENMFWYRQDPGLGLRLIYFSYDVKMKEKGDIPEGYSVSREKKERFSLILESASTNQTSMYLCASRQALGEQYFGPGTRLTVT.

This rearrangement joins TRBV7-8 to TRBJ1-5; 9 bases align to TRBD1. Per the germline V gene, CDR1 is SGHVS and CDR2 is FQNEAQ. V lost 3 bases and J lost 1; bases outside the gene matches: 4. This CDR3 has 16 amino acids. The CDR3 coding sequence is TGTGCCAGCAGCTTCACAGGGGGCCGGAGCAATCAGCCCCAGCATTTT. Protein product: CASSFTGGRSNQPQHF.

This sequence joins TRBV19 and TRBJ2-1, with D possibly matching TRBD1 (5 bases). The germline CDR1 and CDR2 sequences are LNHDA and SQIVND (reference sequence). The CDR3 sequence is 13 residues long. V was clipped by 2 bases and J by 8 bases, with 10 bases between them. This CDR3 reads CASSIQGRDEQFF. DNA for the CDR3: TGTGCCAGTAGTATACAGGGTCGGGATGAGCAGTTCTTC. Looking up the rest from reference TRBV19 and TRBJ2-1 gives the full variable domain: DGGITQSPKYLFRKEGQNVTLSCEQNLNHDAMYWYRQDPGQGLRLIYYSQIVNDFQKGDIAEGYSVSREKKESFPLTVTSAQKNPTAFYLCASSIQGRDEQFFGPGTRLTVL.

This clone showed up just once. V usage is TRBV4-1 and J usage is TRBJ1-6, with D maybe TRBD1 (6 bases). Trimming cost V 1 base and J 10 bases, with 8 bases left between them. Germline CDR1 is MGHRA and CDR2 is YSYEKL. CDR3 length equals 13 residues. The CDR3 coding sequence is TGCGCCAGCAGCCAAGTGCAGGGGTCACCCCTCCACTTT. Protein: CASSQVQGSPLHF.

The count of this clone is one. The chain combines TRBV10-2 with TRBJ2-7; 9 bases map to TRBD1. The CDR3 runs 14 residues. CDR1 is WSHSY and CDR2 is SAAADI in the germline V gene. J was trimmed by 0 bases and V by 5 bases; bases with no gene match: 2. The CDR3 reads CASSRDRVSYEQYF. DNA of the CDR3: TGCGCCAGCAGTAGGGACAGGGTCTCCTACGAGCAGTACTTC.

This chain joins TRBV11-1 and TRBJ2-4; D may be TRBD1 (6 bases). The CDR3 totals 15 residues. Germline assignment: CDR1 SGHAT and CDR2 FQDESV (reference sequence). The V end was cut by 2 bases, the J end by 4 bases, with 12 bases between. Here the CDR3 reads CASSLRVRGKNIQYF. The CDR3 nucleotides are TGTGCCAGCAGCTTAAGGGTCAGGGGAAAAAACATTCAGTACTTC.

In this sample, this clone turned up a few times. The chain recombines TRBV10-2 with TRBJ1-4, with D unclear. V shed 7 bases and J shed 0 bases, with 6 bases lying between them. Germline-derived CDR1 and CDR2 are WSHSY and SAAADI. This CDR3 has 13 amino acids. The CDR3 here is CASKRSTNEKLFF. The CDR3 DNA follows: TGCGCCAGCAAACGGTCAACTAATGAAAAACTGTTTTTT.